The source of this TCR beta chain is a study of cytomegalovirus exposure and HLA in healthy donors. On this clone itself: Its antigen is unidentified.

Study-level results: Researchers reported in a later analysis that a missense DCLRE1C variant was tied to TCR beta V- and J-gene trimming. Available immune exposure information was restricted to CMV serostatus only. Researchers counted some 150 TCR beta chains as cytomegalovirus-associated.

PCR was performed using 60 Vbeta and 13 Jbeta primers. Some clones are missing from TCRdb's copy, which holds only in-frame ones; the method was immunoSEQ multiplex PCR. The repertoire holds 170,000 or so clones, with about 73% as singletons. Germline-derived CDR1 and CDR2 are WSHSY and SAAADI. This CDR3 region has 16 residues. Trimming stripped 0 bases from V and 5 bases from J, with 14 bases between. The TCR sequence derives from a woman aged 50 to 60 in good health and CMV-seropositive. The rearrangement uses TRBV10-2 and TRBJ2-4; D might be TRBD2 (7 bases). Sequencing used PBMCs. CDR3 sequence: CASSESGGGEENIQYF. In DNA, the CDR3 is TGCGCCAGCAGTGAGTCGGGGGGGGGCGAGGAAAACATTCAGTACTTC.